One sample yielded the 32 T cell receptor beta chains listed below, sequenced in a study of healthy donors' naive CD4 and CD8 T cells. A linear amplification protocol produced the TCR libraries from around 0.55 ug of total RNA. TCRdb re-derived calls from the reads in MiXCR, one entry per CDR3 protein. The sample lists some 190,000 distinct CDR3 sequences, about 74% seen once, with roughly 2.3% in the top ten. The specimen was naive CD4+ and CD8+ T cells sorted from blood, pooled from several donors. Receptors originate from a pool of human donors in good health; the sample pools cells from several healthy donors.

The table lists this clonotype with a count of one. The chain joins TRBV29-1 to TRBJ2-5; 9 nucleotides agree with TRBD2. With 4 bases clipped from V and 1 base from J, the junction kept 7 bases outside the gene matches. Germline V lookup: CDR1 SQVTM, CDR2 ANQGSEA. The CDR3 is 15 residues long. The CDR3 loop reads CSVAGSGRAQETQYF. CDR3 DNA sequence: TGCAGCGTTGCTGGTAGCGGGAGAGCCCAAGAGACCCAGTACTTC.

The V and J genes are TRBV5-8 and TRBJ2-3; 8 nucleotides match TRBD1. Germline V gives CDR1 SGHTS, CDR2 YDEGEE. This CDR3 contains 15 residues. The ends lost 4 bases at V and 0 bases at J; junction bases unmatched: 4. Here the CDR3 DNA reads TGTGCCAGCAGCCCAGGACAGGGTAGCACAGATACGCAGTATTTT. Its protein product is CASSPGQGSTDTQYF.

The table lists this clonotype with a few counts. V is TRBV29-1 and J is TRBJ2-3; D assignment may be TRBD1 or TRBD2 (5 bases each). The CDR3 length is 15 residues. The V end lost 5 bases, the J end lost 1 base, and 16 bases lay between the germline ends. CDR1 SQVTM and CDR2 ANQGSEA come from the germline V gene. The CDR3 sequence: CSVTLRGVGTDTQYF. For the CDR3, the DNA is TGCAGCGTTACCCTCCGAGGGGTGGGCACAGATACGCAGTATTTT.

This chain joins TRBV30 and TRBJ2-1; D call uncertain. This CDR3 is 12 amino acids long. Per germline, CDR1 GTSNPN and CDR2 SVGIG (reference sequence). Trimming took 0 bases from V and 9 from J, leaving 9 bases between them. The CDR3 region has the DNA TGTGCCTGGAGTGTAGGTTGGACTGAGCAGTTCTTC. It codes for CAWSVGWTEQFF.

DNA for the CDR3: TGCGGGACCGAGCTAAGGTCCTATGGCTACACCTTC. This encodes CGTELRSYGYTF. The chain combines TRBV29-1 with TRBJ1-2; weak D call: TRBD1 (5 bases). Looked up from germline, CDR1 is SQVTM and CDR2 is ANQGSEA. CDR3 size: 12 residues.

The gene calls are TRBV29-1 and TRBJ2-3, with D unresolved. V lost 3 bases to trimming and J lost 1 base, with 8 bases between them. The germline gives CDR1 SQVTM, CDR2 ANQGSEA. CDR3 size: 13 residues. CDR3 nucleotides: TGCAGCGTTGAGGTGGTTGGCACAGATACGCAGTATTTT. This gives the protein CSVEVVGTDTQYF.

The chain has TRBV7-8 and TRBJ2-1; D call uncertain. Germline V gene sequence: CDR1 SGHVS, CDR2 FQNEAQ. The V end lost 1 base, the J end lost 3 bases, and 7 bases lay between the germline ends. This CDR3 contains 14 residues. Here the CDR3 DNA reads TGTGCCAGCAGCTTAGGTTCTCGCTACAATGAGCAGTTCTTC. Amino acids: CASSLGSRYNEQFF.

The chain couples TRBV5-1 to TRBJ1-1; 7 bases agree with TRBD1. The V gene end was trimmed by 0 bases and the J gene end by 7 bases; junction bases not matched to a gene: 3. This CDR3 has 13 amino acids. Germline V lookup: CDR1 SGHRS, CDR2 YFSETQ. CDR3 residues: CASSLGTGFEAFF. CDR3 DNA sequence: TGCGCCAGCAGCTTGGGGACAGGTTTTGAAGCTTTCTTT.

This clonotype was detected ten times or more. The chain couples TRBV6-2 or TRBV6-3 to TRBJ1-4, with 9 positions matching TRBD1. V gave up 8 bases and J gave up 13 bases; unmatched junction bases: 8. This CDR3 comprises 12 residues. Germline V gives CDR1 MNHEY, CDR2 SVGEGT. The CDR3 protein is CASEPTGGRLFF. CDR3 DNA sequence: TGTGCCAGCGAACCAACAGGGGGCAGACTGTTTTTT.

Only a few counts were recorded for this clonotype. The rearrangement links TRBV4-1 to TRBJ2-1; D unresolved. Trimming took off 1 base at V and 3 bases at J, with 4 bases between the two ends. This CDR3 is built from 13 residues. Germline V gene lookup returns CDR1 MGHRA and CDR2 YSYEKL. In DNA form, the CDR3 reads TGCGCCAGCAGCCAAGTCATCTACAATGAGCAGTTCTTC. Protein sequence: CASSQVIYNEQFF.

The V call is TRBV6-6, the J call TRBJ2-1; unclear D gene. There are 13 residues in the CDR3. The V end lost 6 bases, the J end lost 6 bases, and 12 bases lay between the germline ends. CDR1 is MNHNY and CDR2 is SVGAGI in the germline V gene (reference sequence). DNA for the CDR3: TGTGCCAGCAGCTACCAGTCGGGCAATGAGCAGTTCTTC. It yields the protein CASSYQSGNEQFF.

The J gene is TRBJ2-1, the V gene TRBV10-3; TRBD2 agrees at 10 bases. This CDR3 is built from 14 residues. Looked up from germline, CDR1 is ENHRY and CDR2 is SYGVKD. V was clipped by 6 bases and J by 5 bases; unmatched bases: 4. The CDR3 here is CAIRRTSGDNEQFF. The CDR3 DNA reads TGTGCCATCAGGAGGACTAGCGGCGACAATGAGCAGTTCTTC.

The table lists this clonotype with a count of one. The CDR3 coding sequence is TGTGCCAGCAGTTACCTCAGGGTTAGCAATCAGCCCCAGCATTTT. It translates to CASSYLRVSNQPQHF. The V gene is TRBV6-2 or TRBV6-3, the J gene TRBJ1-5, with a possible D match to TRBD1 (5 bases). The CDR3 length is 15 residues. V lost 2 bases and J lost 0, with 8 bases in between. Germline assignment: CDR1 MNHEY and CDR2 SVGEGT.

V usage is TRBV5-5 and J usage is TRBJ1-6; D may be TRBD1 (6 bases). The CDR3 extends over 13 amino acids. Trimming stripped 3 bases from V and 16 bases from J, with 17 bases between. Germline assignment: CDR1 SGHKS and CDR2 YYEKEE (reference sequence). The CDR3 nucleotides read TGTGCCAGCAGCTCGGAACAGGGCCGCTCGCTCCACTTT. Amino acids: CASSSEQGRSLHF.

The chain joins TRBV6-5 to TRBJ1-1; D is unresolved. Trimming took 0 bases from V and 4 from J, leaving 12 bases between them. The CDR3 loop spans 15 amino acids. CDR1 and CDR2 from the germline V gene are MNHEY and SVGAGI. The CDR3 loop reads CASSYSRRQATEAFF. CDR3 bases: TGTGCCAGCAGTTACTCCCGGCGGCAGGCCACTGAAGCTTTCTTT.

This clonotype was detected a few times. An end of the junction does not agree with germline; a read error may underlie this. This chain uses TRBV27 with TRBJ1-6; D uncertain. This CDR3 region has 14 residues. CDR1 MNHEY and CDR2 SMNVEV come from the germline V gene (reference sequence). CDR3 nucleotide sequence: TGTGCCAGCAGTCTGGGGTCCTGTAATTCACCCCTCCACTTT. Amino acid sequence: CASSLGSCNSPLHF.

CDR3 nucleotides: TGTGCCAGTAGCCCAGACAGTCCCGTGAGCAATCAGCCCCAGCATTTT. This encodes CASSPDSPVSNQPQHF. The chain employs TRBV19 and TRBJ1-5; a possible D gene is TRBD1 (5 bases). The CDR3 loop spans 16 amino acids. CDR1 LNHDA and CDR2 SQIVND come from the germline V gene (reference sequence). Trimming removed 6 bases from V and 1 base from J, with 16 bases in between.

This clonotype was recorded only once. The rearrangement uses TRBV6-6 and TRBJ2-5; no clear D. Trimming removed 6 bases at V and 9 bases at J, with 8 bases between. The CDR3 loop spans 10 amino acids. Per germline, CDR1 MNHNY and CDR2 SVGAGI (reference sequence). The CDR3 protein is CASRGAAQYF. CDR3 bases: TGTGCCAGCAGGGGCGCGGCCCAGTACTTC.

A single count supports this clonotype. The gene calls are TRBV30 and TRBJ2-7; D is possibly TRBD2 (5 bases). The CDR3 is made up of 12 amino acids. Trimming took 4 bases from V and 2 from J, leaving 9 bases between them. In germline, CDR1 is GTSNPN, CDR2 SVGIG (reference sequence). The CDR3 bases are TGTGCCTGGAAGGCGGGTACCTACGAGCAGTACTTC. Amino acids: CAWKAGTYEQYF. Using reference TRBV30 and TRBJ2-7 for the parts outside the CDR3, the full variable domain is SQTIHQWPATLVQPVGSPLSLECTVEGTSNPNLYWYRQAAGRGLQLLFYSVGIGQISSEVPQNLSASRPQDRQFILSSKKLLLSDSGFYLCAWKAGTYEQYFGPGTRLTVT.

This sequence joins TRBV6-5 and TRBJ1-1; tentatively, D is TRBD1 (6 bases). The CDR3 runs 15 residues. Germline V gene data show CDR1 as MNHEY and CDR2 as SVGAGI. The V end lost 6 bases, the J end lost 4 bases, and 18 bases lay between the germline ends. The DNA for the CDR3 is TGTGCCAGCAGCCTCCGGGGGCAGAGGGGCACTGAAGCTTTCTTT. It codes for CASSLRGQRGTEAFF.

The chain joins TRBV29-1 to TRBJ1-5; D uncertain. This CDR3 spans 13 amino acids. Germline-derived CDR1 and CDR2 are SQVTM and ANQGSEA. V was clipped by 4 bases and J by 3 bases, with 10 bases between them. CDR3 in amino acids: CSVVPENNQPQHF. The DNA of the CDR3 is TGCAGCGTTGTCCCGGAAAACAATCAGCCCCAGCATTTT. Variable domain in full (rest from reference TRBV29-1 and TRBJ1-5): SAVISQKPSRDICQRGTSLTIQCQVDSQVTMMFWYRQQPGQSLTLIATANQGSEATYESGFVIDKFPISRPNLTFSTLTVSNMSPEDSSIYLCSVVPENNQPQHFGDGTRLSIL.

CDR3 amino acids: CATWRAGAYNEQFF. As DNA, the CDR3 is TGTGCCACCTGGCGAGCGGGAGCCTACAATGAGCAGTTCTTC. The chain is built from TRBV15 and TRBJ2-1, with TRBD2 matching over 8 bases. The V segment lost 8 bases and the J segment 2 bases; nucleotides outside the gene matches: 5. Germline values: CDR1 LNHNV, CDR2 YYDKDF (reference sequence). CDR3 length: 14 residues.

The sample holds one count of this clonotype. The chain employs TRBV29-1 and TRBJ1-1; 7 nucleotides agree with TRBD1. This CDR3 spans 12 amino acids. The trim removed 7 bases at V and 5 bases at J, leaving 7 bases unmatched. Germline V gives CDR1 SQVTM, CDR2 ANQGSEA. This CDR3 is CSENRGGTEAFF. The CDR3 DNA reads TGCAGCGAGAACAGGGGAGGGACTGAAGCTTTCTTT.

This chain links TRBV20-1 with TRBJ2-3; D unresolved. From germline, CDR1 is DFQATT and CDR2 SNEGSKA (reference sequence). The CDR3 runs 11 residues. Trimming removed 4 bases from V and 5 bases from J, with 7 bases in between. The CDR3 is CSANGVDTQYF. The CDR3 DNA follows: TGCAGTGCTAATGGTGTAGATACGCAGTATTTT.

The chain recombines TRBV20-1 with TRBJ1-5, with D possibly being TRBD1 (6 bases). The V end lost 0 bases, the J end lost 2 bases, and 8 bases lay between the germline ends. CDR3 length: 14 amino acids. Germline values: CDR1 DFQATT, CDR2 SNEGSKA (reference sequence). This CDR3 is CSAREWTGNQPQHF. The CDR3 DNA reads TGCAGTGCTAGAGAATGGACAGGCAATCAGCCCCAGCATTTT.

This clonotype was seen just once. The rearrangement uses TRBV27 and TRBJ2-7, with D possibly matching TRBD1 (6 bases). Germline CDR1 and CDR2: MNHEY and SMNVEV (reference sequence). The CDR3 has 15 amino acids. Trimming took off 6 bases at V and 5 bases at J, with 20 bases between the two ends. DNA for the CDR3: TGTGCCAGCAGCCTGACAGGTTTAATAGGGGACGAGCAGTACTTC. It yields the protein CASSLTGLIGDEQYF.

The CDR3 spells CSVGSGSLFNEQFF. The CDR3 bases are TGCAGCGTGGGGAGCGGGAGCCTCTTTAATGAGCAGTTCTTC. The rearrangement uses TRBV29-1 and TRBJ2-1; 8 bases line up with TRBD2. The CDR3 loop spans 14 amino acids. The trim removed 6 bases at V and 7 bases at J, leaving 11 bases unmatched. The germline gives CDR1 SQVTM, CDR2 ANQGSEA.

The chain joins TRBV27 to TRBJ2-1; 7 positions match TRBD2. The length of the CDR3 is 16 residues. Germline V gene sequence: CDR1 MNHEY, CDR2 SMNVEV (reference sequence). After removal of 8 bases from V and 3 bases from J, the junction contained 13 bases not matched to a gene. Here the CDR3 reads CASGPSLASYYNEQFF. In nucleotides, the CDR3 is TGTGCCAGCGGGCCCTCACTAGCGAGCTACTACAATGAGCAGTTCTTC.

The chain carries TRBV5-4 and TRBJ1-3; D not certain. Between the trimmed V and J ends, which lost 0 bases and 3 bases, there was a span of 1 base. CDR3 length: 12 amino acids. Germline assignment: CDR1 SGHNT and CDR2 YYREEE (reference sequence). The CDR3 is CASSLDGNTIYF. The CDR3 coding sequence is TGTGCCAGCAGCTTGGATGGAAACACCATATATTTT.

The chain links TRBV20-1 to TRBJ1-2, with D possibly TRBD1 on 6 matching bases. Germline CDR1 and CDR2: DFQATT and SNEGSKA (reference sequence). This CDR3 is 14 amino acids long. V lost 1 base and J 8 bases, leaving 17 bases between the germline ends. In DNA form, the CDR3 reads TGCAGTGCTAGAGGCCGCACAGGGCTCGGGGGCTACACCTTC. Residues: CSARGRTGLGGYTF.

The CDR3 protein is CASSRSTPSASGVEYF. In nucleotides, the CDR3 is TGTGCCAGCAGCCGCAGCACTCCGTCGGCTAGCGGGGTTGAGTACTTC. This rearrangement joins TRBV6-5 to TRBJ2-7; 9 bases map to TRBD2. Per germline, CDR1 MNHEY and CDR2 SVGAGI. J was trimmed by 11 bases and V by 6 bases; bases with no gene match: 20. The CDR3 covers 16 residues.

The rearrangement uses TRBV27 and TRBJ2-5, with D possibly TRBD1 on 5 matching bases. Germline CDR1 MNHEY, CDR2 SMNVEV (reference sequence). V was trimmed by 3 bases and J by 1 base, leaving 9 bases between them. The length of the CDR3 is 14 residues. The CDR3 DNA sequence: TGTGCCAGCAGTTTTCAGGGCAGCCAAGAGACCCAGTACTTC. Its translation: CASSFQGSQETQYF.